Below are 29 T cell receptor beta chains sequenced from a single sample in a study of blood T cells in healthy people across ages (dated by TCRdb to the mid-2010s). Libraries were constructed by 5' RACE. TCRdb shows the sequencer as Illumina HiSeq 2500. A second about 7 to 11 cycle PCR used a sample-barcoded 5' primer and a J-beta primer mix. The public sequencing data were trimmed at Q25 with fastp and processed into clonotypes with MiXCR by TCRdb, which kept only in-frame beta chains. Rows with one shared CDR3 protein collapse into an entry with the most common genes and DNA. Recorded for this sample are 800,000 to 1,300,000 distinct CDR3 sequences; 20% to 25% of them occurred a single time. Around 0.7% of the sample comes from the top ten. This sample also appeared in a second study, on T cells of mothers and their children.

Sequenced material: blood. All receptors come from a girl aged 2 to 9 in good health.

This clonotype was detected only once. The rearrangement uses TRBV7-6 and TRBJ2-7, with 8 bases lining up with TRBD2. The CDR3 loop spans 15 amino acids. CDR1 is SGHVS, CDR2 FNYEAQ, per germline. The ends lost 5 bases at V and 2 bases at J; junction bases unmatched: 8. The DNA of the CDR3 is TGTGCCAGCAGCACGACCGGGGGGGCGGCCTACGAGCAGTACTTC. Protein product: CASSTTGGAAYEQYF.

This clonotype was seen only a few times. V gene TRBV12-3 or TRBV12-4 combines with J gene TRBJ1-4; the match to TRBD1 covers 7 bases. Losses at the gene ends were 7 bases for V and 5 bases for J; bases not matched to a gene: 7. CDR3 length: 14 amino acids. The CDR3 nucleotides read TGTGCCAGCACCGGGACAGTGATCAATGAAAAACTGTTTTTT. Residues: CASTGTVINEKLFF.

This clonotype was counted between two and nine times. The chain uses TRBV15 and TRBJ2-2, with D perhaps TRBD1 (7 bases). Germline CDR1 reads LNHNV; CDR2 reads YYDKDF (reference sequence). This CDR3 spans 15 amino acids. The germline V and J ends were trimmed by 2 bases and 5 bases, with 12 bases remaining between them. The chain's CDR3 is CATSRSRGVTGELFF. CDR3 sequence (DNA): TGTGCCACCAGCAGATCCAGGGGGGTTACCGGGGAGCTGTTTTTT.

With respect to this clonotype: The conserved phenylalanine or tryptophan is not found at the CDR3 terminus, so this likely reflects a read error. The chain couples TRBV24-1 to TRBJ1-1, with a possible D match to TRBD1 (5 bases). Germline V gene data show CDR1 as KGHDR and CDR2 as SFDVKD. The CDR3 has 14 amino acids. Trimming removed 4 bases at V and 6 bases at J, with 14 bases between. In DNA form, the CDR3 reads TGTGCCACCAGTGACCCAAATCAGGGCCCTGAAGCTTTCTCT. Its protein product is CATSDPNQGPEAFS.

A single count supports this clonotype. The chain links TRBV28 to TRBJ2-7, with 7 bases lining up with TRBD2. Germline CDR1 MDHEN, CDR2 SYDVKM. The junction had 7 bases not matched to a gene; V was cut back by 3 bases and J by 2 bases. This CDR3 has 15 amino acids. In DNA, the CDR3 is TGTGCCAGCAGTTTTCTTAGTGGGGGGGCCTACGAGCAGTACTTC. It specifies CASSFLSGGAYEQYF.

There are a few counts of this clonotype. The V call is TRBV6-6, the J call TRBJ2-1; 11 nucleotides match TRBD2. The CDR3 consists of 15 residues. Germline V gives CDR1 MNHNY, CDR2 SVGAGI (reference sequence). CDR3 bases: TGTGCTAGCGACTTTAGCGGGGGGGCTTGGGGTGAGCAGTTCTTC. It translates to CASDFSGGAWGEQFF.

This clonotype was seen only a few times. The J gene is TRBJ1-5, the V gene TRBV19, with TRBD1 matching 12 bases. In germline, CDR1 is LNHDA, CDR2 SQIVND (reference sequence). Trimming removed 7 bases from V and 7 bases from J; junction bases left unmatched: 14. CDR3 size: 17 residues. The CDR3 spells CASTASKGQGADQPQHF. The DNA of the CDR3 is TGTGCCAGTACCGCCTCGAAGGGACAGGGGGCGGACCAGCCCCAGCATTTT.

This clonotype has more than one count but fewer than ten. This chain connects TRBV4-2 to TRBJ1-2; D is unclear. Germline CDR1 and CDR2: LGHNA and YNFKEQ. The CDR3 sequence is 15 residues long. Trimming stripped 0 bases from V and 3 bases from J, with 11 bases between. In DNA form, the CDR3 reads TGTGCCAGCAGCCAAGATTACGGAGAGGACTATGGCTACACCTTC. Protein product: CASSQDYGEDYGYTF.

This chain connects TRBV9 to TRBJ2-7; D possibly corresponds to TRBD1 (6 bases). The CDR3 length is 16 residues. Looked up from germline, CDR1 is SGDLS and CDR2 is YYNGEE. Trimming left V 5 bases short and J 5 bases short, with 23 bases between. The CDR3 reads CASSPQRDTSWDEQYF. The CDR3 nucleotides are TGTGCCAGCAGTCCACAGAGGGACACATCATGGGACGAGCAGTACTTC.

This clonotype turned up a few times. The chain combines TRBV4-1 with TRBJ1-6, with 8 bases identical to TRBD1. The CDR3 loop spans 16 amino acids. J gave up 7 bases and V 0 bases, and 5 bases lay outside the gene matches. CDR1 and CDR2 (germline): MGHRA, YSYEKL. The CDR3: CASSQDRGQKNSPLHF. CDR3 bases: TGCGCCAGCAGCCAAGACAGGGGGCAGAAAAATTCACCCCTCCACTTT.

The V and J genes are TRBV7-6 and TRBJ2-7; 8 nucleotides agree with TRBD1. Germline V gives CDR1 SGHVS, CDR2 FNYEAQ. Trimming at V came to 3 bases and at J to 4 bases, leaving 5 bases not matched to a gene. The CDR3 has 14 amino acids. CDR3 region: CASSFQGAGYEQYF. The CDR3 DNA reads TGTGCCAGCAGCTTCCAGGGGGCTGGTTACGAGCAGTACTTC.

This clonotype was seen only a few times. An end of the junction does not agree with germline; a read error may underlie this. The CDR3 spells CTSSPTPLRTAGVPYNEQFF. CDR3 nucleotides: TGCACCAGCAGCCCGACGCCGTTAAGAACAGCGGGAGTCCCTTACAATGAGCAGTTCTTC. The V and J genes are TRBV4-1 and TRBJ2-1; 8 bases agree with TRBD2. The CDR3 spans 20 residues. Germline CDR1 reads MGHRA; CDR2 reads YSYEKL.

The chain recombines TRBV6-1 with TRBJ1-4; D ambiguous. The germline CDR1 and CDR2 sequences are MNHNS and SASEGT. The CDR3 is made up of 15 amino acids. V lost 4 bases to trimming and J lost 1 base, with 10 bases between them. CDR3 coding DNA: TGTGCCAGCAGTGGGGGTCGAGGAACTAATGAAAAACTGTTTTTT. Its translation is CASSGGRGTNEKLFF.

This sequence joins TRBV28 and TRBJ2-3; D is perhaps TRBD1 (6 bases). Trimming pared 6 bases from V and 5 bases from J, leaving 18 bases between. This CDR3 is built from 15 residues. Germline CDR1 and CDR2: MDHEN and SYDVKM. CDR3 nucleotide sequence: TGTGCCAGCAGCTTGGGACATAGGGTGGGAGATACGCAGTATTTT. Its translation is CASSLGHRVGDTQYF.

In this sample, this clonotype turned up a few times. This sequence joins TRBV3-1 and TRBJ2-5; 11 bases line up with TRBD2. The end of the DNA is better explained by TRBJ2-7, so the J call may be wrong. The length of the CDR3 is 13 residues. CDR1 LGHDT and CDR2 YNNKEL come from the germline V gene (reference sequence). CDR3: CASSIAGGDEQYF. The CDR3 nucleotides read TGTGCCAGCAGTATAGCGGGAGGGGACGAGCAGTACTTC.

This clonotype showed up just a few times. V gene TRBV6-2 or TRBV6-3 combines with J gene TRBJ2-3; D is uncertain. CDR1 is MNHEY and CDR2 is SVGEGT in the germline V gene. V was shortened by 6 bases and J by 8 bases, with 12 bases between the two germline ends. The CDR3 has 12 residues. In nucleotides, the CDR3 is TGTGCCAGCAGCGACAACGTAGTTACGCAGTATTTT. Amino acid sequence: CASSDNVVTQYF.

This clonotype has just a few counts. The rearrangement uses TRBV2 and TRBJ2-7; D is ambiguous. V was clipped by 11 bases and J by 1 base, with 15 bases between them. The CDR3 consists of 13 residues. Germline V gives CDR1 SNHLY, CDR2 FYNNEI. This CDR3 reads CAAAVSSSYEQYF. The CDR3 DNA is TGTGCCGCCGCGGTATCGTCGTCCTACGAGCAGTACTTC.

The chain couples TRBV7-3 to TRBJ2-1; no firm D call. The CDR3 runs to 16 residues. V was clipped by 2 bases and J by 4 bases, with 15 bases between them. Germline assignment: CDR1 SGHTA and CDR2 FQGTGA. The CDR3 DNA reads TGTGCCAGCAGCTTAGGGCGGCAGGCCGGTTACAATGAGCAGTTCTTC. Translation gives CASSLGRQAGYNEQFF.

The J gene is TRBJ2-6, the V gene TRBV7-8, with TRBD1 as a possible D gene (5 bases). The CDR3 length is 13 residues. CDR1 and CDR2 from the germline V gene are SGHVS and FQNEAQ. The V and J ends lost 9 bases and 2 bases respectively, with 8 bases between them. CDR3 protein: CASLGAGANVLTF. The CDR3 DNA reads as TGTGCCAGTCTAGGGGCTGGGGCCAACGTCCTGACTTTC. The full variable domain, its missing parts supplied by reference TRBV7-8 and TRBJ2-6, is GAGVSQSPRYKVAKRGQDVALRCDPISGHVSLFWYQQALGQGPEFLTYFQNEAQLDKSGLPSDRFFAERPEGSVSTLKIQRTQQEDSAVYLCASLGAGANVLTFGAGSRLTVL.

This clonotype appeared a few times. V is TRBV7-9 and J is TRBJ1-4, with TRBD1 as a possible D gene (5 bases). This CDR3 spans 15 amino acids. Germline V CDR1 and CDR2: SEHNR, FQNEAQ (reference sequence). V was trimmed by 5 bases and J by 8 bases, leaving 18 bases between them. CDR3 protein: CASSLGPQGSEKLFF. Here the CDR3 DNA reads TGTGCCAGCAGCCTCGGCCCCCAGGGCTCCGAAAAACTGTTTTTT.

This clonotype was seen only a few times. The genes are TRBV27 and TRBJ1-1; TRBD1 might be the D (6 bases). The CDR3 is 14 amino acids. Germline CDR1 MNHEY, CDR2 SMNVEV (reference sequence). V dropped 6 bases and J dropped 5 bases, with 16 bases sitting between them. The CDR3 DNA follows: TGTGCCAGCAGCCGCAGGGGATTTGGGACTGAAGCTTTCTTT. It is translated as CASSRRGFGTEAFF.

In this sample, this clonotype turned up a few times. This sequence joins TRBV20-1 and TRBJ2-7; 8 nucleotides agree with TRBD1. Germline V gives CDR1 DFQATT, CDR2 SNEGSKA (reference sequence). Unmatched junction bases numbered 6, after V lost 3 bases and J lost 2 bases. This CDR3 has 14 residues. CDR3 nucleotides: TGCAGTGCTAGGGGGGACAGGAGAACCTACGAGCAGTACTTC. It yields the protein CSARGDRRTYEQYF.

This clonotype was seen more than once but under ten times. The V and J genes are TRBV9 and TRBJ2-2, with 9 positions matching TRBD1. Germline CDR1 and CDR2: SGDLS and YYNGEE. V trimming: 0 bases; J trimming: 3 bases; junction bases outside the gene matches: 9. CDR3 length: 18 amino acids. The CDR3 loop reads CASSVDPYDRGDTGELFF. The CDR3 nucleotides read TGTGCCAGCAGCGTAGACCCGTACGACAGGGGGGACACCGGGGAGCTGTTTTTT.

The chain employs TRBV9 and TRBJ2-3; 7 bases fit TRBD2. This CDR3 has 19 amino acids. CDR1 is SGDLS and CDR2 is YYNGEE in the germline V gene. V dropped 3 bases and J dropped 2; count of bases not matched to a gene: 18. For the CDR3, the DNA is TGTGCCAGCAGCGGTTCGACTTCCGGGACTAAATTATACACAGATACGCAGTATTTT. This gives the protein CASSGSTSGTKLYTDTQYF.

This clonotype has a handful of counts. The chain is built from TRBV7-9 and TRBJ1-4; D is ambiguous. This CDR3 comprises 17 residues. The V gene's germline CDR1 is SEHNR and CDR2 FQNEAQ (reference sequence). Between the trimmed V and J ends, which lost 2 bases and 0 bases, there was a span of 13 bases. This chain's CDR3 is CASSLREGGATNEKLFF. In nucleotides, the CDR3 is TGTGCCAGCAGCTTAAGGGAGGGCGGCGCAACTAATGAAAAACTGTTTTTT. Using reference TRBV7-9 and TRBJ1-4 for the parts outside the CDR3, the full variable domain is DTGVSQNPRHKITKRGQNVTFRCDPISEHNRLYWYRQTLGQGPEFLTYFQNEAQLEKSRLLSDRFSAERPKGSFSTLEIQRTEQGDSAMYLCASSLREGGATNEKLFFGSGTQLSVL.

V gene TRBV13 combines with J gene TRBJ2-5, with D perhaps assigned TRBD1 or TRBD2 (5 bases each). Gene TRBJ2-1 matches the end of the DNA better, so the J call may be wrong. Germline V CDR1 and CDR2: PRHDT, FYEKMQ (reference sequence). The CDR3 contains 15 residues. This CDR3 reads CASSLDTYRGNEQFF. DNA of the CDR3: TGTGCCAGCAGCTTGGACACCTACCGGGGCAATGAGCAGTTCTTC.

This chain connects TRBV7-9 to TRBJ1-4; the match to TRBD1 covers 9 bases. The length of the CDR3 is 19 residues. With 4 bases clipped from V and 8 bases from J, the junction kept 20 bases outside the gene matches. Looked up from germline, CDR1 is SEHNR and CDR2 is FQNEAQ (reference sequence). CDR3 DNA sequence: TGTGCCAGCAGCTCGGACCGGGACAGGGACGGGCAGGGTAACGAAAAACTGTTTTTT. It specifies CASSSDRDRDGQGNEKLFF.

The chain couples TRBV4-1 to TRBJ1-2; D is undetermined. Germline V gene data show CDR1 as MGHRA and CDR2 as YSYEKL. CDR3 length: 14 amino acids. Trimming left V 1 base short and J 4 bases short, with 10 bases between. The chain's CDR3 is CASSQVGGGYGYTF. The CDR3 nucleotides read TGCGCCAGCAGCCAAGTAGGCGGCGGCTATGGCTACACCTTC.

This clonotype was recorded many times. The V call is TRBV29-1, the J call TRBJ1-5, with unresolved D. Per germline, CDR1 SQVTM and CDR2 ANQGSEA. V was pared by 7 bases and J by 5 bases, with 15 bases between. The CDR3 has 13 residues. Here the CDR3 reads CSAEVSGDQPQHF. The CDR3 DNA follows: TGCAGCGCTGAGGTCTCTGGGGATCAGCCCCAGCATTTT. Drawing the rest from reference TRBV29-1 and TRBJ1-5, the complete variable domain is SAVISQKPSRDICQRGTSLTIQCQVDSQVTMMFWYRQQPGQSLTLIATANQGSEATYESGFVIDKFPISRPNLTFSTLTVSNMSPEDSSIYLCSAEVSGDQPQHFGDGTRLSIL.